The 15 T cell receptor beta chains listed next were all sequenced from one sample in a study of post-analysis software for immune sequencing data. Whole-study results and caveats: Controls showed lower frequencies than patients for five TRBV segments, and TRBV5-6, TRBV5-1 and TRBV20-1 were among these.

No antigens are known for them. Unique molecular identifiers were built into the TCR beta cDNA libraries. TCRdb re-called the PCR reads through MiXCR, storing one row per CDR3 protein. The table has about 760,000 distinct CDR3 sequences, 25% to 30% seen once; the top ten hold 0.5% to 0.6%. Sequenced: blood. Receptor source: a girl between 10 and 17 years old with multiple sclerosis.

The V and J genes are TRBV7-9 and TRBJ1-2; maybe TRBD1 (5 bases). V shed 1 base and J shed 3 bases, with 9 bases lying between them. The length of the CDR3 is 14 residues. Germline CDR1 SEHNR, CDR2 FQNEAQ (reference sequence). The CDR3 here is CASSLGGSYYGYTF. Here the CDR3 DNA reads TGTGCCAGCAGCTTAGGGGGGTCTTACTATGGCTACACCTTC.

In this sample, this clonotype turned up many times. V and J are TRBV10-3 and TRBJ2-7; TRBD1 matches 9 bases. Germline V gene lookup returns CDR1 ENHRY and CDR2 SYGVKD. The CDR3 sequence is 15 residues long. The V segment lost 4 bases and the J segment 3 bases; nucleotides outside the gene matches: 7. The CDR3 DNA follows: TGTGCCATCAGTGGGGGACAGGGAAGTTTCTACGAGCAGTACTTC. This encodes CAISGGQGSFYEQYF.

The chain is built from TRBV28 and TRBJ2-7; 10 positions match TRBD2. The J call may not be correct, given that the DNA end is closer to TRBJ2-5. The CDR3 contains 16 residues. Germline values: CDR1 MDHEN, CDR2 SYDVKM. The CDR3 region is CASSSSGGDRGMTQYF. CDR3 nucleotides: TGTGCCAGCAGTTCTAGCGGGGGAGACCGGGGTATGACCCAGTACTTC.

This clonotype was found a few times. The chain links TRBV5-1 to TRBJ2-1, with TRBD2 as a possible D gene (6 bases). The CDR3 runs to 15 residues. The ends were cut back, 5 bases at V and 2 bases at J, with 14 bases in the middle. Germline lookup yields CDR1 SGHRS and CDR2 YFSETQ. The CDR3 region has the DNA TGCGCCAGCAGGACGGGACTTGGGCCCTACAATGAGCAGTTCTTC. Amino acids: CASRTGLGPYNEQFF.

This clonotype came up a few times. The CDR3 reads CATSDPVGAADTQYF. DNA for the CDR3: TGTGCCACCAGTGATCCTGTCGGAGCGGCAGATACGCAGTATTTT. The genes are TRBV24-1 and TRBJ2-3; possible D gene TRBD2, 5 bases. Germline CDR1 is KGHDR and CDR2 is SFDVKD. This CDR3 region has 15 residues. V was shortened by 3 bases and J by 4 bases, with 13 bases between the two germline ends.

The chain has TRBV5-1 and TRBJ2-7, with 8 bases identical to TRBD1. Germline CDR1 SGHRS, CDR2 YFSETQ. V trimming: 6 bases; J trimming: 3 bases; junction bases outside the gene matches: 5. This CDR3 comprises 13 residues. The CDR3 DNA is TGCGCCAGCACGACAGGGGCGGGCTACGAGCAGTACTTC. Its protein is CASTTGAGYEQYF.

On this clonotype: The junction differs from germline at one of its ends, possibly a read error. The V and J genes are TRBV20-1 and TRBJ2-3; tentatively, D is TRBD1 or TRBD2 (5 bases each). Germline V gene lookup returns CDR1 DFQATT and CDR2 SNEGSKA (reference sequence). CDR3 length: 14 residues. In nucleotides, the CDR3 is TGCAGTGCGAGATGGCGGTCTAGCACAGGTACGCAGTATTTT. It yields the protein CSARWRSSTGTQYF.

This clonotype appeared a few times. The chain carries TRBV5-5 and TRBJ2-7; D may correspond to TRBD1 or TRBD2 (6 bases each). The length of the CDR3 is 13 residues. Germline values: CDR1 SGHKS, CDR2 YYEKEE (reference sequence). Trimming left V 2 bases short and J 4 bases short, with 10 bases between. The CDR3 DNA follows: TGTGCCAGCAGCTTCCAGGGGAGGTACGAGCAGTACTTC. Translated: CASSFQGRYEQYF. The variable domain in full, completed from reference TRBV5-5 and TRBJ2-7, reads DAGVTQSPTHLIKTRGQQVTLRCSPISGHKSVSWYQQVLGQGPQFIFQYYEKEERGRGNFPDRFSARQFPNYSSELNVNALLLGDSALYLCASSFQGRYEQYFGPGTRLTVT.

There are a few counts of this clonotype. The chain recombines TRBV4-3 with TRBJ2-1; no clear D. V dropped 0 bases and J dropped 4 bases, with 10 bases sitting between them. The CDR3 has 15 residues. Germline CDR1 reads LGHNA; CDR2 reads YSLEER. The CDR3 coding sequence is TGCGCCAGCAGCCAAGATGCCTCTAAATACAATGAGCAGTTCTTC. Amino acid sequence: CASSQDASKYNEQFF.

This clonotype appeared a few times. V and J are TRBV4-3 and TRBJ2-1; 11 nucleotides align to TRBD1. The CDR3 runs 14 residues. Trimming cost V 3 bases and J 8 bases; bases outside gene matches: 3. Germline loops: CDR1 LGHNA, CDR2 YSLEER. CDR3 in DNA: TGCGCCAGCAGCCAGGGACAGGGGGTTGATGAGCAGTTCTTC. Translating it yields CASSQGQGVDEQFF.

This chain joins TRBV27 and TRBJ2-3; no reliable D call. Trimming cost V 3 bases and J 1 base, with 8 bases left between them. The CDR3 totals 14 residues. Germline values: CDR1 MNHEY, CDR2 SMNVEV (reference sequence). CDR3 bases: TGTGCCAGCAGTTTGAGGCCGGGCACAGATACGCAGTATTTT. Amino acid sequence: CASSLRPGTDTQYF.

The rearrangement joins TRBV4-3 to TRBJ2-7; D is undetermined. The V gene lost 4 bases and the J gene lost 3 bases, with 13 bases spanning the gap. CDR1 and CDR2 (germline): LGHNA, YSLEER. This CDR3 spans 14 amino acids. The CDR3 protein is CASSRAGFGYEQYF. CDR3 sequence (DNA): TGCGCCAGCAGCCGGGCTGGCTTCGGCTACGAGCAGTACTTC.

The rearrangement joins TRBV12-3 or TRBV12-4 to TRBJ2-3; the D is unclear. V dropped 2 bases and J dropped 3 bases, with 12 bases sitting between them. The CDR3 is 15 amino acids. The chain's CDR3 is CASSLLGSRTDTQYF. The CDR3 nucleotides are TGTGCCAGCAGTTTATTGGGCTCAAGAACAGATACGCAGTATTTT.

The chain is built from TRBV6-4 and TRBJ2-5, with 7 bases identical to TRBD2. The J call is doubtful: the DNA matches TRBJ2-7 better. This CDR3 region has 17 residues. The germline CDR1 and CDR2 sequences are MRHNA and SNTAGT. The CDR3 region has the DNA TGTGCCAGCAGTGACAGGGAGAGAGGGAGGGGTCCATGCGAGCAGTACTTC. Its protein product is CASSDRERGRGPCEQYF.

Here the CDR3 reads CSVGVPANEQYF. In nucleotides, the CDR3 is TGCAGCGTTGGAGTTCCCGCGAATGAGCAGTACTTC. The rearrangement uses TRBV29-1 and TRBJ2-7, with D unresolved. This CDR3 is built from 12 residues. The germline V and J ends were trimmed by 4 bases and 7 bases, with 14 bases remaining between them. Germline V gene sequence: CDR1 SQVTM, CDR2 ANQGSEA.